The 20 T cell receptor beta chains in this list originate from one sample, sequenced in a study of blood T cells in healthy people across ages. Using a J-beta primer mix together with a sample-barcoded 5' primer, a second PCR was run for roughly 6 to 11 cycles. TCRdb called the 5' RACE reads again in MiXCR, with one record for every CDR3 protein. The sample consists of 1.5 million to 2 million distinct CDR3 sequences, less than 50% of them appearing once. Input material: blood. Receptors were obtained from a woman aged 40 to 50 in good health.

The rearrangement uses TRBV4-2 and TRBJ2-1; maybe TRBD2 (5 bases). Germline loops: CDR1 LGHNA, CDR2 YNFKEQ. With 4 bases removed from V and 0 bases from J, the gap between germline ends came to 22 bases. The CDR3 has 19 amino acids. Here the CDR3 reads CASSPPPACGLSSYNEQFF. The CDR3 nucleotides are TGTGCCAGCAGCCCTCCCCCCGCGTGCGGGCTGAGCTCCTACAATGAGCAGTTCTTC.

The chain recombines TRBV28 with TRBJ2-4, with 9 bases lining up with TRBD1. CDR1 and CDR2 (germline): MDHEN, SYDVKM. V gave up 5 bases and J gave up 3 bases; unmatched junction bases: 11. CDR3 length equals 17 residues. The CDR3: CASSPSAGQGDKNIQYF. The CDR3, as DNA: TGTGCCAGCAGTCCCAGTGCGGGACAGGGTGACAAAAACATTCAGTACTTC.

V usage is TRBV4-3 and J usage is TRBJ2-7; 7 bases fit TRBD2. Germline V lookup: CDR1 LGHNA, CDR2 YSLEER. The V and J ends lost 0 bases and 2 bases, in that order; junction bases with no gene match: 4. The CDR3 is 15 amino acids. CDR3 sequence (DNA): TGCGCCAGCAGCCAAGATGGGGAGGGTCCCTACGAGCAGTACTTC. It translates to CASSQDGEGPYEQYF.

This clonotype has more than one count but fewer than ten. The chain carries TRBV28 and TRBJ1-2; the D is unclear. From germline, CDR1 is MDHEN and CDR2 SYDVKM. The CDR3 runs to 12 residues. V dropped 11 bases and J dropped 5 bases, with 15 bases sitting between them. The CDR3 sequence: CACRETDYGYTF. The CDR3 nucleotides read TGTGCCTGCCGGGAAACAGATTATGGCTACACCTTC.

This clonotype was seen once. The chain carries TRBV7-6 and TRBJ2-7; D gene unclear. Germline values: CDR1 SGHVS, CDR2 FNYEAQ. CDR3 length: 15 amino acids. The V gene lost 5 bases and the J gene lost 6 bases, with 20 bases spanning the gap. The CDR3 reads CASSQRILGLPEQYF. As DNA, the CDR3 is TGTGCCAGCAGCCAACGTATTTTAGGGCTCCCCGAGCAGTACTTC.

This rearrangement joins TRBV29-1 to TRBJ1-1, with TRBD1 matching 10 bases. With V trimmed by 6 bases and J by 9 bases, 13 bases remained unmatched. The V gene's germline CDR1 is SQVTM and CDR2 ANQGSEA. The CDR3 loop spans 14 amino acids. The CDR3 nucleotides read TGCAGCGTAAAACCGACAGGGGGCCCCGGAAAAGCTTTCTTT. Amino acid sequence: CSVKPTGGPGKAFF.

This chain uses TRBV6-5 with TRBJ2-3; 10 bases fit TRBD1. CDR1 is MNHEY and CDR2 is SVGAGI in the germline V gene. V trimming: 6 bases; J trimming: 5 bases; junction bases outside the gene matches: 5. The CDR3 has 14 amino acids. This CDR3 reads CASSLTGGKDTQYF. The CDR3 DNA is TGTGCCAGCAGCTTGACAGGGGGCAAAGATACGCAGTATTTT.

The rearrangement uses TRBV20-1 and TRBJ2-1; 10 nucleotides align to TRBD2. V was pared by 0 bases and J by 6 bases, with 11 bases of the junction left unmatched. The CDR3 spans 17 residues. The germline gives CDR1 DFQATT, CDR2 SNEGSKA (reference sequence). The CDR3 sequence: CSARDISGGPRGNEQFF. Written as DNA, the CDR3 is TGCAGTGCTAGAGATATTAGCGGGGGGCCCAGAGGCAATGAGCAGTTCTTC.

The chain is built from TRBV20-1 and TRBJ1-2, with a tentative D call TRBD1 (6 bases). Trimming stripped 6 bases from V and 6 bases from J, with 14 bases between. Germline V CDR1 and CDR2: DFQATT, SNEGSKA (reference sequence). The CDR3 is 12 residues long. The CDR3 DNA reads TGCAGTGCCTACGGGACATTGGATGGCTACACCTTC. The encoded protein is CSAYGTLDGYTF.

This clonotype was seen a few times. The J gene is TRBJ2-7, the V gene TRBV16, with D uncertain. Trimming took off 1 base at V and 0 bases at J, with 13 bases between the two ends. This CDR3 spans 16 amino acids. Germline-derived CDR1 and CDR2 are KGHSY and FQNENV. In DNA form, the CDR3 reads TGTGCCAGCAGCCAATTCGGGCAGTCATCCTCCTACGAGCAGTACTTC. Its translation is CASSQFGQSSSYEQYF.

The chain uses TRBV27 and TRBJ1-1, with 7 bases aligning to TRBD1. CDR1 and CDR2 from the germline V gene are MNHEY and SMNVEV (reference sequence). The CDR3 consists of 15 residues. Unmatched junction bases numbered 6, after V lost 5 bases and J lost 0 bases. The CDR3 DNA sequence: TGTGCCAGCAGTCCCCAGGGACAGTTGAACACTGAAGCTTTCTTT. Translating it yields CASSPQGQLNTEAFF.

The sample holds a few counts of this clonotype. The chain uses TRBV10-3 and TRBJ2-4, with D perhaps given as TRBD1 or TRBD2 (5 bases each). The V end was cut by 3 bases, the J end by 0 bases, with 9 bases between. CDR1 and CDR2 (germline): ENHRY, SYGVKD. This CDR3 is built from 15 residues. CDR3 region: CAISDTGTAKNIQYF. The DNA for the CDR3 is TGTGCCATCAGTGATACCGGGACAGCCAAAAACATTCAGTACTTC.

This clonotype was detected a few times. This chain links TRBV20-1 with TRBJ1-2; maybe TRBD1 (5 bases). Per germline, CDR1 DFQATT and CDR2 SNEGSKA (reference sequence). This CDR3 contains 11 residues. V was trimmed by 6 bases and J by 8 bases, leaving 13 bases between them. CDR3 coding DNA: TGCAGTGCGGAAGGGGCTTCCGGCTACACCTTC. As protein: CSAEGASGYTF.

The chain couples TRBV20-1 to TRBJ2-5, with a tentative D call TRBD1 (5 bases). Trimming cost V 6 bases and J 5 bases, with 16 bases left between them. In germline, CDR1 is DFQATT, CDR2 SNEGSKA (reference sequence). The CDR3 has 13 amino acids. CDR3 nucleotide sequence: TGCAGTGCGCGTCCCCAGGGTTCGGAGACCCAGTACTTC. Its protein is CSARPQGSETQYF.

The rearrangement links TRBV5-1 to TRBJ2-1; the D gene is possibly TRBD2 (6 bases). This CDR3 region has 12 residues. Between the trimmed V and J ends, which lost 3 bases and 8 bases, there was a span of 9 bases. Germline V gives CDR1 SGHRS, CDR2 YFSETQ. CDR3 DNA: TGCGCCAGCAGCTCGGGACTCGATGAGCAGTTCTTC. Residues: CASSSGLDEQFF.

The rearrangement joins TRBV12-3 or TRBV12-4 to TRBJ1-5, with a weak D call TRBD1 (6 bases). This CDR3 is built from 15 residues. Trimming removed 5 bases from V and 3 bases from J, with 14 bases in between. Here the CDR3 reads CASSPTGRLNQPQHF. The CDR3 DNA reads as TGTGCCAGCAGTCCGACAGGTCGCCTCAATCAGCCCCAGCATTTT.

This chain joins TRBV7-3 and TRBJ2-2, with D uncertain. The CDR3 runs 14 residues. Germline values: CDR1 SGHTA, CDR2 FQGTGA. V was trimmed by 4 bases and J by 8 bases, leaving 14 bases between them. Here the CDR3 reads CASSSQITGGELFF. In DNA, the CDR3 is TGTGCCAGCAGCTCGCAGATCACCGGGGGGGAGCTGTTTTTT.

The rearrangement links TRBV24-1 to TRBJ2-5, with 9 bases fitting TRBD2. In germline, CDR1 is KGHDR, CDR2 SFDVKD. The junction had 5 bases not matched to a gene; V was cut back by 4 bases and J by 3 bases. This CDR3 has 15 amino acids. The CDR3 DNA follows: TGTGCCACCAGTGAACAAGCGGGGGGAAAAGAGACCCAGTACTTC. This encodes CATSEQAGGKETQYF.

V is TRBV2 and J is TRBJ2-5, with 7 nucleotides matching TRBD1. The length of the CDR3 is 13 residues. V shed 5 bases and J 5 bases; nucleotides not matched to a gene: 5. The V gene's germline CDR1 is SNHLY and CDR2 FYNNEI. This CDR3 is CASSSQGMETQYF. The CDR3 DNA is TGTGCCAGCAGTTCACAGGGGATGGAGACCCAGTACTTC. The entire variable domain, with the rest obtained from reference TRBV2 and TRBJ2-5, is as follows: EPEVTQTPSHQVTQMGQEVILRCVPISNHLYFYWYRQILGQKVEFLVSFYNNEISEKSEIFDDQFSVERPDGSNFTLKIRSTKLEDSAMYFCASSSQGMETQYFGPGTRLLVL.

This clonotype was seen a few times. The rearrangement joins TRBV9 to TRBJ2-3, with D perhaps being TRBD1 or TRBD2 (6 bases each). The CDR3 length is 17 residues. CDR1 and CDR2 (germline): SGDLS, YYNGEE. Trimming shortened V by 0 bases and J by 0 bases, and 14 bases separated the two germline ends. The CDR3 is CASSVAGAFGSTDTQYF. In nucleotides, the CDR3 is TGTGCCAGCAGCGTAGCGGGGGCCTTCGGAAGCACAGATACGCAGTATTTT.